This TCR beta chain was recovered during a study of blood T cell repertoires in COVID-19. About the study: Collection of acute and convalescent COVID-19 samples took place in the United States, Italy and Spain.

The CDR3 runs 14 residues. Germline assignment: CDR1 MNHEY and CDR2 SVGAGI. Trimming pared 0 bases from V and 5 bases from J, leaving 8 bases between. The repertoire was sequenced with immunoSEQ multiplex PCR; TCRdb's copy has only in-frame clones and lacks some. The repertoire holds over 150,000 clones, with roughly four fifths as singletons. The receptor comes from a man aged 40-55 years who had recovered from COVID-19. Sequencing was performed on PBMCs or T cells enriched from blood (not recorded which). This sequence joins TRBV6-5 and TRBJ1-5; D call uncertain. CDR3 nucleotide sequence: TGTGCCAGCAGTTACTCCCGATTAGATCAGCCCCAGCATTTT. Its protein product is CASSYSRLDQPQHF.